The sequence of this TCR beta chain was determined in a study of cytotoxic CD8 clonotypes in ibrutinib-treated CLL. General study results and limits: Few clonotypes were public, and these shrank or held steady under treatment.

With regard to this clone: Its antigen is unknown.

The CDR3 totals 13 residues. CDR1 and CDR2 from the germline V gene are MNHNS and SASEGT. The V end lost 8 bases, the J end lost 4 bases, and 13 bases lay between the germline ends. The protocol was immunoSEQ multiplex PCR, while the TCRdb copy is restricted to in-frame clones and leaves out a portion. The sample includes more than 200,000 clones, 60% to 80% of them seen just once. The receptor was isolated from a human donor with chronic lymphocytic leukemia. Sequences were derived from PBMCs, sampled after 12 months of ibrutinib treatment. The chain recombines TRBV6-1 with TRBJ2-3, with D perhaps TRBD2 (6 bases). DNA for the CDR3: TGTGCCAGCGGGCGGGGCGGCTCAGATACGCAGTATTTT. Translating it yields CASGRGGSDTQYF.